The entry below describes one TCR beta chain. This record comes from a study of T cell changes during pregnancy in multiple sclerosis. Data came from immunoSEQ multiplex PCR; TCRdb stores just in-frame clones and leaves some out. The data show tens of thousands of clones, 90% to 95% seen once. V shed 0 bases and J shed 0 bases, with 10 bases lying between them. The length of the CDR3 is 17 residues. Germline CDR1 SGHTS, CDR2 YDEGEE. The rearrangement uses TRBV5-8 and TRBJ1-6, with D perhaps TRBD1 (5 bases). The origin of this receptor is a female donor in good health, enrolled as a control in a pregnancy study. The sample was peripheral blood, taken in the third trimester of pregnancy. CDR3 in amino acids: CASSLGPDSSYNSPLHF. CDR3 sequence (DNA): TGTGCCAGCAGCTTGGGCCCCGACAGCTCCTATAATTCACCCCTCCACTTT. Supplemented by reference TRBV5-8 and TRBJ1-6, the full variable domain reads EAGVTQSPTHLIKTRGQQATLRCSPISGHTSVYWYQQALGLGLQFLLWYDEGEERNRGNFPPRFSGRQFPNYSSELNVNALELEDSALYLCASSLGPDSSYNSPLHFGNGTRLTVT.